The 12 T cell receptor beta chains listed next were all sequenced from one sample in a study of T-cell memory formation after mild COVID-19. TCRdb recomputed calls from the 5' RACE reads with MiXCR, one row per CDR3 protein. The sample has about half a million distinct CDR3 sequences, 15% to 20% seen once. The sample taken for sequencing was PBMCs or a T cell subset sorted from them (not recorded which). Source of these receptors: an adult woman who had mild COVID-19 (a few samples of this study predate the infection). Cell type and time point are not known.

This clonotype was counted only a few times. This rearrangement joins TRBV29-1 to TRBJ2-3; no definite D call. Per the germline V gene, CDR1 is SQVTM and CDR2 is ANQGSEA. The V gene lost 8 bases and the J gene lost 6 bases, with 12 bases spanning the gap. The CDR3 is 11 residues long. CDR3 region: CSWVSGDTQYF. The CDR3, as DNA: TGCAGCTGGGTTAGTGGGGATACGCAGTATTTT.

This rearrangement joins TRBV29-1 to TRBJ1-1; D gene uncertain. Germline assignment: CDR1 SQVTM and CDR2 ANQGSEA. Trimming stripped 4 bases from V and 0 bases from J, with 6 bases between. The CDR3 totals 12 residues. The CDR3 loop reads CSVAGLNTEAFF. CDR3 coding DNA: TGCAGCGTTGCAGGTCTGAACACTGAAGCTTTCTTT.

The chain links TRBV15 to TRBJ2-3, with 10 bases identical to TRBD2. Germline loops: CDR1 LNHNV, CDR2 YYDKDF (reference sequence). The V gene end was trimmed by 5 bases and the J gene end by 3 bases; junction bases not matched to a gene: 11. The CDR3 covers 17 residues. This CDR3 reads CATSPGTSVVITDTQYF. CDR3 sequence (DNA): TGTGCCACCAGCCCGGGGACTAGCGTAGTTATTACAGATACGCAGTATTTT. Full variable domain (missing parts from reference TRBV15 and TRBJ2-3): DAMVIQNPRYQVTQFGKPVTLSCSQTLNHNVMYWYQQKSSQAPKLLFHYYDKDFNNEADTPDNFQSRRPNTSFCFLDIRSPGLGDTAMYLCATSPGTSVVITDTQYFGPGTRLTVL.

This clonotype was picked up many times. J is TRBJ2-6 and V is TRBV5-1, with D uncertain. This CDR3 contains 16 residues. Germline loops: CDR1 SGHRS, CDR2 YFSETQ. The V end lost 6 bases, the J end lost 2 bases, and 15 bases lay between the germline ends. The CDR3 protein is CASNLRGATGANVLTF. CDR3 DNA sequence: TGCGCCAGCAACCTGAGAGGAGCCACTGGGGCCAACGTCCTGACTTTC.

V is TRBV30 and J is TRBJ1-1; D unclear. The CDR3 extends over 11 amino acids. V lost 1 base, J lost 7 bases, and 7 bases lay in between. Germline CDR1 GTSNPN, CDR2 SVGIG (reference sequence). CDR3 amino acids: CAWSDRFEAFF. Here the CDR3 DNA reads TGTGCCTGGAGTGACAGATTTGAAGCTTTCTTT.

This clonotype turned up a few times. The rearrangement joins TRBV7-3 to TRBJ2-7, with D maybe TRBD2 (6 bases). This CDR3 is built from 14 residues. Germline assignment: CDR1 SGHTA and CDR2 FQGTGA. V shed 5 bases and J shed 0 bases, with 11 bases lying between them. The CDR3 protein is CASSAGPNSYEQYF. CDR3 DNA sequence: TGTGCCAGCAGCGCGGGACCCAACTCCTACGAGCAGTACTTC. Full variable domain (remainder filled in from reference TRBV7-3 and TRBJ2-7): GAGVSQTPSNKVTEKGKYVELRCDPISGHTALYWYRQSLGQGPEFLIYFQGTGAADDSGLPNDRFFAVRPEGSVSTLKIQRTERGDSAVYLCASSAGPNSYEQYFGPGTRLTVT.

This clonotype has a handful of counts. The CDR3 region is CASSRGQRQYF. The DNA of the CDR3 is TGTGCCAGCAGCAGGGGACAGAGGCAGTACTTC. The chain recombines TRBV3-1 with TRBJ2-7; TRBD1 aligns across 7 bases. CDR1 and CDR2 from the germline V gene are LGHDT and YNNKEL (reference sequence). The CDR3 runs 11 residues. The ends lost 5 bases at V and 9 bases at J; junction bases unmatched: 4.

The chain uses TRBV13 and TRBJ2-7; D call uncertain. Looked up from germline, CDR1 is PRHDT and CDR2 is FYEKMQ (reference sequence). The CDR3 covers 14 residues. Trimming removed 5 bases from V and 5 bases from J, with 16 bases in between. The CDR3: CASSATLLGHEQYF. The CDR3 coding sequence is TGTGCCAGCAGCGCCACACTTTTAGGGCACGAGCAGTACTTC.

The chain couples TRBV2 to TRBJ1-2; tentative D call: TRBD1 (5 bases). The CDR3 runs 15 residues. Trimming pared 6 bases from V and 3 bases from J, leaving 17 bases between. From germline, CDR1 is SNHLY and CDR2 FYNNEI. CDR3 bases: TGTGCCAGCAGCGGCCCCCGATCCAGGGACTATGGCTACACCTTC. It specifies CASSGPRSRDYGYTF.

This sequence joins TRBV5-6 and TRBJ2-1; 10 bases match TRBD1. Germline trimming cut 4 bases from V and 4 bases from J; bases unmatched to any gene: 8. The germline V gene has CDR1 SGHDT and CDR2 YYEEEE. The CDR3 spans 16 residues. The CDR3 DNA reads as TGTGCCAGCAGCCAGGCGGGACAGGGGAGTTACAATGAGCAGTTCTTC. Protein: CASSQAGQGSYNEQFF.

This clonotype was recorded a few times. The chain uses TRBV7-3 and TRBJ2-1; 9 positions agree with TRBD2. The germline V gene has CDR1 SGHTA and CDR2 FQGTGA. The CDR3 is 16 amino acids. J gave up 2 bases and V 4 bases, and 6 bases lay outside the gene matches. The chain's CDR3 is CASSYIAGAPYNEQFF. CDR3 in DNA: TGTGCCAGCAGCTACATAGCGGGAGCCCCCTACAATGAGCAGTTCTTC.

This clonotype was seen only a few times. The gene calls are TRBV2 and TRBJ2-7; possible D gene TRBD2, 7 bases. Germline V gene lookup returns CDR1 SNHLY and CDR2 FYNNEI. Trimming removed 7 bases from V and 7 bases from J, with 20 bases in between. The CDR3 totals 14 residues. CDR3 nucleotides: TGTGCCAGCACCCTTCTGCGGGGGCCTGGGGAGCAGTACTTC. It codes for CASTLLRGPGEQYF.